Reported below is one T cell receptor (beta chain). There is no known antigen for this receptor. Base qualities are not recorded, but no much larger clone differs from it by a single base. Healthy HIV-negative adults with no recently reported acute infections or vaccinations were included as donors. Every donor was a Caucasian adult living in Nashville, Tennessee, USA. CD4+ T cells were enriched through magnetic negative selection, after which naive cells were positively selected on CD45RA and the remaining negative fraction served as the memory subset. Blood was obtained by leukapheresis, after which PBMCs were separated by Ficoll-Histopaque density gradient centrifugation and cryopreserved in liquid nitrogen vapor phase. Purity and quantity of every magnetically sorted T cell population were checked by analytical flow cytometry. Genomic DNA was isolated from each sorted fraction and quantified by UV absorbance on a Nanodrop 2000c.

This entry is derived from a study of shared clonotypes between healthy human individuals (dated by TCRdb to about 2020). General notes on the study: Two women and a few men aged 18 to 49 years were included in the cohort. For each donor, three plates each were used for CD4 naive and CD4 memory, two plates were used for CD8 naive, and one plate was used for CD8 memory. To estimate repertoire size and how much clonotype sharing occurs between individuals, the study deeply sequenced the blood TCR repertoires of 4 to 6 healthy adults. Libraries were prepared and TCR repertoires were sequenced by different laboratories using diverse techniques, in order to increase sequencing depth and limit assay-specific biases. Per donor, leukapheresis produced somewhere between about 0.8 and 9.5 billion PBMCs.

TCR CDR3 regions were amplified from genomic DNA by multiplex PCR using the deep immunoSEQ assay. Extracted genomic DNA from each cell subset was spread evenly across all wells of several immunoSEQ 96-well plates, with each plate serving as a replicate. Each replicate PCR for sorted subsets received about 220 ng genomic DNA, equal to about 30,000 T cell genomes. Purified libraries were measured with a Qubit 3.0 fluorometer, size-checked on a Bioanalyzer 2100, and measured again with the KAPA Library Quantification kit. Each immunoSEQ 96-well plate was sequenced on its own single-read 150-cycle Illumina NextSeq 550 flow cell. On the study's bioinformatics: Because the immunoSEQ output included only junctional sequences and no quality scores, the filtering could not be the same as the filtering used for full-length reads. Sequences were annotated with PyIR, a Python wrapper for IgBLAST v1.9, and V/J genes and CDR3 were assigned using IMGT germline references. Reads with weak V/J assignments (E-value above 1e-6), missing CDR3, stop codons, out-of-frame junctions, or ambiguous translated residues were removed. V3J clonotypes were defined by identical inferred V gene, J gene, and CDR3 amino acid sequence. Percentage overlap between repertoires was computed as shared unique clonotypes divided by the size of the smaller repertoire. Three approaches were used to assess repertoire richness: RTK rarefaction, the Chao1 estimator, and Recon v2.1 estimates of unobserved clonotypes. For all TCRbeta clonotypes obtained by the gDNA method from a few donors, generation probabilities were computed with OLGA. This immuneACCESS table, as held by TCRdb, lists in-frame sequences with V and J called but not all clones. Of the missing ones, under half trace to an unresolved V gene in checked studies; the others have no known cause. That table gives V, J and clone size, and the DNA gave D and trimming. In all, the sample holds under 2.5 million clones, and about nine tenths of those were seen once. The top ten constitute about 0.36% of the sample.

Study-wide findings and limitations: Based on pairwise subsampling, the degree of clonotype sharing among donors was expected to be affected by sequencing depth. The small number of donors limited the genetic and exposure-history diversity represented. Sharing across a handful of donors was observed for 5% to 6.5% of naive CD4, over 3% of naive CD8, roughly 2.3% of memory CD4, and about 0.4% of memory CD8 clonotypes. Incomplete sequencing was indicated by rarefaction of sorted-subset datasets, despite the large sequencing depth. Estimated clonotype richness was generally larger for naive than for memory subsets. Compared with non-shared clonotypes, clonotypes shared by all four sorted-subset donors had higher generation probabilities. Sampling was restricted to blood, and TCR repertoires in tissues likely differ from the TCR repertoires found in blood.

Taken from the germline V gene (reference sequence), the CDR1 and CDR2 loops are MNHEY and SMNVEV. From V the trimming removes 4 bases and from J it removes 5 bases, while the gene matches leave 9 bases of the junction unaccounted for. The CDR3 holds 15 amino acids from the cysteine to the phenylalanine. The entry retains the CDR3 DNA only, 45 bases that are in frame from base 1. This TCR was recovered from a young man in good health. Some clones in this sample may be carry-over from other donors' samples. Sequenced material: naive CD4+ T cells from PBMCs. The sample's cell subset or site label is to be understood as: CD45RA+ positively selected. Rearrangement joined TRBV27 to TRBJ2-7; TRBD2 fits 9 bases in the junction. CDR3 reads: CASSSLSGSRNEQYF. The nucleotide sequence is TGTGCCAGCAGTTCACTTAGCGGGAGTAGAAACGAGCAGTACTTC.